What follows are 18 T cell receptor beta chains derived from one specimen sequenced in a study of cytomegalovirus exposure and HLA in healthy donors. A multiplex PCR was run with 60 Vbeta primers and 13 Jbeta primers. Repertoires were generated with immunoSEQ multiplex PCR, while TCRdb's copy carries only in-frame clones and drops some. The table has over 95,000 clones, about 70% seen once; the top ten hold about 2%. Sequencing was carried out using PBMCs. These receptors came from a human donor in good health.

The V and J genes are TRBV12-5 and TRBJ2-2, with 7 bases fitting TRBD1. Looked up from germline, CDR1 is LGHNT and CDR2 is FRNRAP. V was pared by 6 bases and J by 7 bases, with 11 bases of the junction left unmatched. The CDR3 spans 15 residues. In DNA form, the CDR3 reads TGTGCTAGTGGGACAGGGACCGTGGATAGCGGGGAGCTGTTTTTT. Its translation: CASGTGTVDSGELFF. Based on the CDR3 plus reference TRBV12-5 and TRBJ2-2, the full variable domain is DARVTQTPRHKVTEMGQEVTMRCQPILGHNTVFWYRQTMMQGLELLAYFRNRAPLDDSGMPKDRFSAEMPDATLATLKIQPSEPRDSAVYFCASGTGTVDSGELFFGEGSRLTVL.

This clone showed up just once. The CDR3 here is CASSPGQGFYEQYF. CDR3 DNA: TGTGCCAGCTCGCCGGGACAGGGGTTTTACGAGCAGTACTTC. The chain uses TRBV18 and TRBJ2-7; TRBD1 matches 10 bases. The ends lost 6 bases at V and 4 bases at J; junction bases unmatched: 6. CDR1 KGHSH and CDR2 LQKENI come from the germline V gene. The CDR3 length is 14 residues.

The V gene is TRBV9, the J gene TRBJ2-5; D gene ambiguous. This CDR3 is built from 13 residues. CDR1 and CDR2 from the germline V gene are SGDLS and YYNGEE. V was trimmed by 0 bases and J by 7 bases, leaving 10 bases between them. The CDR3 here is CASSVDEAGTQYF. CDR3 bases: TGTGCCAGCAGCGTAGATGAGGCCGGGACCCAGTACTTC.

V is TRBV4-3 and J is TRBJ1-4; 8 nucleotides agree with TRBD1. V lost 6 bases and J lost 8; bases outside the gene matches: 8. This CDR3 contains 14 residues. CDR1 is LGHNA and CDR2 is YSLEER in the germline V gene. The chain's CDR3 is CASSPRQGKEKLFF. DNA for the CDR3: TGCGCCAGCAGTCCCCGACAGGGGAAGGAAAAACTGTTTTTT.

The chain has TRBV4-2 and TRBJ2-1, with D possibly matching TRBD1 (6 bases). Germline assignment: CDR1 LGHNA and CDR2 YNFKEQ. V was clipped by 4 bases and J by 7 bases, with 17 bases between them. This CDR3 has 15 residues. The CDR3 loop reads CASSLPSGERNEQFF. CDR3 coding DNA: TGTGCCAGCAGCCTACCATCAGGGGAGAGGAATGAGCAGTTCTTC.

The chain has TRBV19 and TRBJ1-2; D is unclear. With 10 bases removed from V and 7 bases from J, the gap between germline ends came to 19 bases. Germline lookup yields CDR1 LNHDA and CDR2 SQIVND (reference sequence). The CDR3 runs 13 residues. CDR3 in amino acids: CATGGKGGGGYTF. The CDR3 bases are TGTGCCACCGGTGGAAAGGGAGGAGGTGGCTACACCTTC.

This clone was detected a few times. This chain links TRBV9 with TRBJ2-5; 8 positions agree with TRBD1. Germline-derived CDR1 and CDR2 are SGDLS and YYNGEE. After removal of 1 base from V and 7 bases from J, the junction contained 6 bases not matched to a gene. This CDR3 region has 14 residues. CDR3 region: CASSVRTGSGTQYF. The CDR3 DNA sequence: TGTGCCAGCAGCGTACGGACAGGGTCTGGGACCCAGTACTTC.

The V call is TRBV6-1, the J call TRBJ2-7; D is undetermined. This CDR3 contains 14 residues. Per germline, CDR1 MNHNS and CDR2 SASEGT. Deletions cut 6 bases from V and 4 bases from J, with 16 bases between. For the CDR3, the DNA is TGTGCCAGCAGGCTACGGGTAGTCCTATACGAGCAGTACTTC. This sequence encodes CASRLRVVLYEQYF.

The chain employs TRBV28 and TRBJ1-1; 7 nucleotides agree with TRBD1. J gave up 7 bases and V 5 bases, and 13 bases lay outside the gene matches. The germline V gene has CDR1 MDHEN and CDR2 SYDVKM. CDR3 length: 15 residues. The CDR3 nucleotides are TGTGCCAGCAGTATACTATGGGACAGCAGCTTTGAAGCTTTCTTT. It translates to CASSILWDSSFEAFF.

The genes are TRBV6-5 and TRBJ2-7; the D is unclear. There are 11 residues in the CDR3. Germline V gives CDR1 MNHEY, CDR2 SVGAGI. V lost 4 bases, J lost 4 bases, and 5 bases lay in between. DNA for the CDR3: TGTGCCAGCAGTTTCAAATACGAGCAGTACTTC. It specifies CASSFKYEQYF.

This clone was counted a single time. The V call is TRBV7-2, the J call TRBJ1-5; 8 bases are a match to TRBD1. Germline V gives CDR1 SGHTA, CDR2 FQGNSA. The CDR3 is 17 residues long. V was clipped by 1 base and J by 4 bases; unmatched bases: 9. CDR3 DNA: TGTGCCAGCAGCTTAGGTTCTCGACAGGGGAGAAATCAGCCCCAGCATTTT. Its protein product is CASSLGSRQGRNQPQHF.

The rearrangement links TRBV2 to TRBJ1-5; weak D call: TRBD1 (5 bases). CDR1 and CDR2 from the germline V gene are SNHLY and FYNNEI. The CDR3 consists of 15 residues. The V end was cut by 1 base, the J end by 8 bases, with 15 bases between. CDR3 bases: TGTGCCAGCAGTGAAGGGGGACTCAGCCCGGAGCCCCAGCATTTT. Its protein product is CASSEGGLSPEPQHF.

The chain joins TRBV2 to TRBJ2-7; D gene ambiguous. The germline V and J ends were trimmed by 4 bases and 0 bases, with 10 bases remaining between them. CDR1 and CDR2 from the germline V gene are SNHLY and FYNNEI. This CDR3 has 14 amino acids. Here the CDR3 DNA reads TGTGCCAGCAGTGTGCCCCCGGTCTCCTACGAGCAGTACTTC. Amino acid sequence: CASSVPPVSYEQYF.

J is TRBJ2-1 and V is TRBV9; 7 bases map to TRBD2. Germline V gene sequence: CDR1 SGDLS, CDR2 YYNGEE. The V and J ends lost 0 bases and 5 bases, in that order; junction bases with no gene match: 5. The CDR3 totals 15 residues. CDR3 in DNA: TGTGCCAGCAGCGTAGCGCCGGGGGGTAACAATGAGCAGTTCTTC. Protein sequence: CASSVAPGGNNEQFF.

This chain connects TRBV6-1 to TRBJ1-1; unclear D gene. Germline CDR1 and CDR2: MNHNS and SASEGT. V lost 4 bases, J lost 8 bases, and 17 bases lay in between. The CDR3 is made up of 14 amino acids. The CDR3: CASSVEGSGYEAFF. Here the CDR3 DNA reads TGTGCCAGCAGTGTAGAGGGATCCGGATACGAAGCTTTCTTT.

The V and J genes are TRBV15 and TRBJ1-2; no clear D gene. Deletions cut 5 bases from V and 8 bases from J, with 12 bases between. CDR3 length equals 12 residues. The V gene's germline CDR1 is LNHNV and CDR2 YYDKDF (reference sequence). The CDR3 nucleotides read TGTGCCACCAGCCCGGACTCGTGGGGCTACACCTTC. Amino acid sequence: CATSPDSWGYTF.

The chain combines TRBV29-1 with TRBJ1-2, with TRBD1 identical over 9 bases. Trimming removed 1 base from V and 3 bases from J; junction bases left unmatched: 3. The CDR3 is 14 amino acids. Germline CDR1 reads SQVTM; CDR2 reads ANQGSEA. The DNA of the CDR3 is TGCAGCGTTGAAGTTGGGACAGGGTACTATGGCTACACCTTC. Encoded protein: CSVEVGTGYYGYTF. Looking up the rest from reference TRBV29-1 and TRBJ1-2 gives the full variable domain: SAVISQKPSRDICQRGTSLTIQCQVDSQVTMMFWYRQQPGQSLTLIATANQGSEATYESGFVIDKFPISRPNLTFSTLTVSNMSPEDSSIYLCSVEVGTGYYGYTFGSGTRLTVV.

This chain uses TRBV30 with TRBJ1-5; D ambiguous. The germline CDR1 and CDR2 sequences are GTSNPN and SVGIG (reference sequence). The CDR3 covers 13 residues. The V end lost 2 bases, the J end lost 0 bases, and 5 bases lay between the germline ends. Here the CDR3 reads CAWSTYSNQPQHF. Written as DNA, the CDR3 is TGTGCCTGGAGTACTTATAGCAATCAGCCCCAGCATTTT.